Detailed here is one T cell receptor (beta chain). What it binds is not known. TCRdb keeps only in-frame clones here, not all; method: immunoSEQ multiplex PCR. The data show 8,200 or so clones, around nine tenths seen once. This sample stems from a study of chemoradiotherapy in HPV16-positive cancers. Findings of the study overall: Candidate HPV-specific clones and E7-related TCR motifs grew in tumor during treatment. For HPV16-positive patients, expanding HPV-responsive T cells associated with longer recurrence-free survival.

Samples were taken several times over chemoradiotherapy. The sequencing used tumor tissue, collected from a patient who underwent chemoradiotherapy. This sequence originates from a human donor with HPV-associated anogenital cancer.

CDR3 coding DNA: TGTGCCAGCAGTGGACTAGCGGGACCTCTCGATGAGCAGTTCTTC. Translated, it gives CASSGLAGPLDEQFF. The chain is built from TRBV2 and TRBJ2-1; TRBD2 agrees at 11 bases. CDR3 length equals 15 residues. V lost 4 bases and J lost 8; bases outside the gene matches: 7. The germline V gene has CDR1 SNHLY and CDR2 FYNNEI.